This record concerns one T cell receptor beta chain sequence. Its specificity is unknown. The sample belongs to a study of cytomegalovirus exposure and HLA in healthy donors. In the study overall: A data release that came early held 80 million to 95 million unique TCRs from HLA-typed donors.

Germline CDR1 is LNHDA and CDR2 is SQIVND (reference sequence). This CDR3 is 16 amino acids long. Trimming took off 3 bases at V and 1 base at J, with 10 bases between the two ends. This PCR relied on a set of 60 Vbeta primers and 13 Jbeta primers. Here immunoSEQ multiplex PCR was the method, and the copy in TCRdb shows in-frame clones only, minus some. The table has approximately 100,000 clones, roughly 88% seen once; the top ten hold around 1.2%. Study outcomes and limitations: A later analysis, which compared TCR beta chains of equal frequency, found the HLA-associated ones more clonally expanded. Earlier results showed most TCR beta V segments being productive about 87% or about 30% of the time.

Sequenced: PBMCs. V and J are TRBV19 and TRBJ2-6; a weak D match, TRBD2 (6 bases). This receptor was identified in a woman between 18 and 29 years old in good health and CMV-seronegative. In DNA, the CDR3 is TGTGCCAGTAGTATCCACGGGGGATCTGGGGCCAACGTCCTGACTTTC. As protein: CASSIHGGSGANVLTF.